This T cell receptor beta chain comes out of a study of shared clonotypes between healthy human individuals (dated by TCRdb to about 2020). Background on the whole study: The cohort included a few men and a couple of women between 18 and 49 years of age. For each donor, CD4 naive and CD4 memory were each run on three plates, CD8 naive on two plates, and CD8 memory on one plate. Each donor's leukapheresis produced roughly between roughly 0.85 and 10 billion PBMCs. To estimate repertoire size and how much clonotypes are shared between individuals, the study performed deep sequencing of blood TCR repertoires from roughly five healthy adults. To increase sequencing depth and limit assay-specific biases, different laboratories used diverse techniques to prepare libraries and sequence TCR repertoires. What the authors observed across the whole study: Clonotypes shared by all four sorted-subset donors showed higher generation probabilities than non-shared clonotypes. Because the study included a small number of donors, the genetic and exposure-history diversity represented was limited. Incomplete sequencing was indicated by rarefaction of sorted-subset datasets, despite the large sequencing depth. Only blood was sampled, and tissue TCR repertoires likely differ from those in blood. About 4.5% of naive CD4, 3.5% of naive CD8, about 2.4% of memory CD4, and around 0.42% of memory CD8 clonotypes were shared across several donors. Pairwise subsampling led to the expectation that sequencing depth would affect the degree of clonotype sharing among donors. Larger estimated clonotype richness was generally found for naive subsets than for memory subsets.

Using the deep immunoSEQ assay, TCR CDR3 regions were amplified from genomic DNA by multiplex PCR. Extracted genomic DNA from each cell subset was distributed evenly across all wells of several immunoSEQ 96-well plates, and each plate was treated as a replicate. For sorted subsets, roughly 200 ng of genomic DNA, equivalent to around 31,000 T cell genomes, went into each replicate PCR. The purified libraries were quantified using a Qubit 3.0 fluorometer, sized with a Bioanalyzer 2100, and then quantified again using the KAPA Library Quantification kit. A separate single-read 150-cycle Illumina NextSeq 550 flow cell was used to sequence each immunoSEQ 96-well plate. Per the authors' processing: Because the immunoSEQ output included only junctional sequences and no quality scores, the filtering could not be the same as the filtering used for full-length reads. Sequences were annotated with PyIR, a Python wrapper for IgBLAST v1.9, and V/J genes and CDR3 were assigned using IMGT germline references. Any read was removed if the V/J assignment was weak (E-value above 1e-6), the CDR3 was missing, or the read contained stop codons, out-of-frame junctions, or ambiguous translated residues. A V3J clonotype was defined by an identical inferred V gene, J gene, and CDR3 amino acid sequence. To compute the percentage overlap between repertoires, the number of shared unique clonotypes was divided by the size of the smaller repertoire. Three approaches were used to assess repertoire richness: RTK rarefaction, the Chao1 estimator, and Recon v2.1 estimates of unobserved clonotypes. OLGA was used to compute generation probabilities for all TCRbeta clonotypes that the gDNA method yielded from a few donors. Entries here come from immuneACCESS through TCRdb and include only in-frame sequences with V and J called. Some clones fail to appear in such tables; in the studies checked, an unresolved V gene covers under half of the shortfall, and the cause of the remainder is unknown. Clone size and V and J calls were adopted from that table, with D and trimming inferred from the DNA. Within this sample are about 2.4 million clones, with approximately 93% of them counted one time only. The ten largest clones represent 0.36% of the sample.

Donors were healthy HIV-negative adults with no recently reported acute infections or vaccinations. Every donor was a Caucasian adult living in Nashville, Tennessee, USA. CD4+ T cells were enriched by magnetic negative selection, after which naive cells were positively selected on CD45RA and the negative fraction was taken as the memory subset. Blood was obtained by leukapheresis, after which PBMCs were separated by Ficoll-Histopaque density gradient centrifugation and cryopreserved in liquid nitrogen vapor phase. Analytical flow cytometry was used to check the purity and quantity of every magnetically sorted T cell population. Genomic DNA was isolated from each sorted fraction and quantified by UV absorbance on a Nanodrop 2000c. CDR1 and CDR2, per the germline V gene, are SGHTA and FQGNSA. The junction shows trimming of 2 bases on V and 10 bases on J, and the gene matches do not reach 8 bases of it. The CDR3 spans 15 residues, from the cysteine through the phenylalanine. Only CDR3 DNA remains: 45 bases, in frame from the first base.

Worth noting for this clone: No cognate antigen has been identified for it. Base quality data are lacking; no much larger clone is found one base away.

The sequenced material came from naive CD4+ T cells from PBMCs. The sample's cell subset or site label is to be understood as: CD45RA+ positively selected. This TCR was sampled from a man between 18 and 29 years old in good health. Some clones in this sample may be carry-over from other donors' samples. The rearranged chain carries TRBV7-2 and TRBJ1-6, and 7 junction bases match TRBD1. The DNA reads as follows: TGTGCCAGCAGCTTACTCGGGAGGGGGCAATCACCCCTCCACTTT. This is translated as CASSLLGRGQSPLHF.